This TCR beta chain was captured in a study of shared clonotypes between healthy human individuals. As defined, naive CD8 cells were CD45RO-negative and positively selected for CCR7, with terminally differentiated effector memory CD45RA+ cells excluded. In its sample, this clone was seen a few times. For every subset, genomic DNA was evenly distributed across several immunoSEQ plates. TCRdb keeps only in-frame clones here, not all; method: immunoSEQ multiplex PCR. In the table there are roughly 2.1 million clones, 85% to 95% of which are singletons. The V gene's germline CDR1 is SGHTS and CDR2 YDEGEE. CDR3 length: 12 amino acids. V shed 1 base and J shed 6 bases, with 8 bases lying between them.

The source of this sequence is a young man in good health. Some clones in this sample may be carry-over from other donors' samples. Source material: naive CD8+ T cells from PBMCs. The chain has TRBV5-8 and TRBJ2-7; no firm D call. CDR3 in DNA: TGTGCCAGCAGCTTGCATCCCAGCGAGCAGTACTTC. Amino acids: CASSLHPSEQYF.